The 8 T cell receptor delta chains below all came from one sample that was sequenced in a study of γδ T cells in repeated Plasmodium falciparum infection. TCRdb re-processed the multiplex PCR reads via CATT. The profile covers around 46,000 delta-chain clones, with 1.5% to 2% appearing a single time and over 7.5% taken by the ten largest. Flow sorting of PBMC yielded separate Vgamma9/Vdelta2+ and Vdelta2-negative gammadelta T cell populations for bulk repertoire analysis. Sequences were obtained from gamma-delta T cells from blood. Every receptor here comes from a pool of human donors (malaria-infected and uninfected, not separated).

This clone was observed many times. The chain joins TRDV1 to TRDJ1; D is perhaps TRDD3 (6 bases). The CDR3 is 18 residues long. Trimming removed 5 bases from V and 2 bases from J, with 24 bases in between. Germline CDR1 TSWWSYY, CDR2 QGS. The CDR3 DNA reads as TGTGCTCTTGGGAAAGCTACCGTGGGGGCCTCGGGGACCGATAAACTCATCTTT. This sequence encodes CALGKATVGASGTDKLIF.

This clone was seen once. This rearrangement joins TRDV1 to TRDJ1; 13 nucleotides match TRDD3. TCRdb lists no J gene, so it was determined here by aligning the DNA to germline. After removal of 3 bases from V and 0 bases from J, the junction contained 25 bases not matched to a gene. This CDR3 contains 24 residues. The germline V gene has CDR1 TSWWSYY and CDR2 QGS. The CDR3 DNA is TGTGCTCTTGGGGAGCTCTCCTCTATCGCTACTGGGGGATACGCCTTACCGTACACCGATAAACTCATCTTT. Its translation: CALGELSSIATGGYALPYTDKLIF.

This clone was counted only a few times. A read error likely explains why the TCRdb protein, taken from a much larger clone, differs from this DNA's translation at residue 6; the protein shown is translated from the DNA. The rearrangement uses TRDV2 and TRDJ1; 7 bases agree with TRDD3. Because TCRdb records no J gene, it was assigned here through a match of the DNA to germline. Germline V lookup: CDR1 GEAIGNYY, CDR2 EKD. Trimming took 4 bases from V and 5 from J; bases not matched to a gene: 15. CDR3 length: 16 residues. The CDR3 sequence: CACEPTAKWGRDKLIF. The CDR3 DNA sequence: TGTGCCTGTGAACCTACGGCCAAATGGGGGAGAGATAAACTCATCTTT.

Relative to its sample, this clone is medium-sized. Other DNA sequences from this sample encode an identical CDR3 as well. The chain is built from TRDV1 and TRDJ1; the match to TRDD3 covers 12 bases. Germline V gives CDR1 TSWWSYY, CDR2 QGS. Losses at the gene ends were 4 bases for V and 3 bases for J; bases not matched to a gene: 30. The CDR3 loop spans 24 amino acids. The chain's CDR3 is CALGATQFLPVLYTGGYLADKLIF. CDR3 sequence (DNA): TGTGCTCTTGGGGCTACCCAATTCCTACCGGTCCTTTATACTGGGGGATACCTCGCCGATAAACTCATCTTT.

On this clone itself: This DNA's translation differs at residue 7 from TCRdb's protein, which comes from a much larger clone; a read error is likely, and the protein shown is translated from the DNA. The chain carries TRDV1 and TRDJ1, with D maybe TRDD3 (5 bases). TCRdb is silent on the J gene; assignment here came from matching the DNA to germline. Deletions cut 1 base from V and 0 bases from J, with 15 bases between. The CDR3 is 17 residues long. Germline loops: CDR1 TSWWSYY, CDR2 QGS. The CDR3 sequence: CALGERRGAQYTDKLIF. In DNA form, the CDR3 reads TGTGCTCTTGGGGAACGCAGGGGAGCCCAGTACACCGATAAACTCATCTTT.

This clone showed up just a few times. A far larger clone is one nucleotide away, so this likely arose from a read error. This same CDR3 is encoded by further DNA sequences in the sample. The chain has TRDV1 and TRDJ1, with 8 bases identical to TRDD3. TCRdb lists no J gene, so it was determined here by aligning the DNA to germline. CDR1 and CDR2 from the germline V gene are TSWWSYY and QGS. There are 20 residues in the CDR3. V lost 0 bases and J lost 5; bases outside the gene matches: 20. The CDR3 here is CALGELNPNYWGWRTDKLIF. The CDR3, as DNA: TGTGCTCTTGGGGAACTAAATCCCAACTACTGGGGGTGGAGAACTGATAAACTCATCTTT.

With respect to this clone: TCRdb attributes to this sequence the protein of a much larger clone, which differs from the DNA translation at residue 17; a read error is likely, and the protein displayed is translated from the DNA. The V and J genes are TRDV1 and TRDJ1; 8 bases map to TRDD3. TCRdb gives no J gene; it was assigned here by matching the DNA to germline. V lost 0 bases to trimming and J lost 0 bases; unmatched junction nucleotides: 24. The CDR3 contains 23 residues. CDR1 is TSWWSYY and CDR2 is QGS in the germline V gene. The CDR3 region has the DNA TGTGCTCTTGGGGAACTAGAAGGTCCTACGTATGCTAACTGGGGGGAGCACACCGATAAACTCATCTTT. As protein: CALGELEGPTYANWGEHTDKLIF.

Worth noting for this clone: The protein that TCRdb holds for this DNA derives from a much larger clone and differs from the translated DNA at residue 4, which likely indicates a read error; the protein shown here is translated from the DNA. This chain links TRDV2 with TRDJ1; D is ambiguous. Since TCRdb gives no J gene, matching the DNA to germline was used here to assign it. Germline CDR1 reads GEAIGNYY; CDR2 reads EKD. The CDR3 is made up of 16 amino acids. V was shortened by 6 bases and J by 3 bases, with 22 bases between the two germline ends. The CDR3: CACMSLGTRGPDKLIF. CDR3 nucleotide sequence: TGTGCCTGTATGAGTCTAGGTACGAGGGGTCCCGATAAACTCATCTTT.